The sequence of this T cell receptor (beta chain) was determined in a study of blood T cell repertoires in COVID-19. Profiling relied on immunoSEQ multiplex PCR, and the TCRdb table lists in-frame clones only, not all of them. The sample has tens of thousands of clones; around 85% are singletons. Trimming cost V 0 bases and J 3 bases, with 6 bases left between them. Germline loops: CDR1 SGHRS, CDR2 YFSETQ. The CDR3 runs to 13 residues. V and J are TRBV5-1 and TRBJ2-5; D perhaps matches TRBD2 (5 bases). The sequence derives from a human donor in a cohort sampled during active COVID-19. The sequenced sample consisted of peripheral blood. For the CDR3, the DNA is TGCGCCAGCAGCTTGGCGGGAAAAGAGACCCAGTACTTC. Its protein is CASSLAGKETQYF.